The clone carrying this T cell receptor beta chain was observed many times. Its antigen is unknown. This entry comes from a study of CD8 T cells in ankylosing spondylitis. The CDR3 spans 14 residues. CDR1 is MRHNA, CDR2 SNTAGT, per germline. The ends were cut back, 6 bases at V and 1 base at J, with 12 bases in the middle. Broader study findings: Significant enrichment of disease-linked clones was reported in matched ankylosing spondylitis synovial fluid. Ankylosing spondylitis blood appeared to carry a characteristic TCR beta motif of several highly homologous variants.

One entry per CDR3 protein, called by TCRdb with MiXCR from the 5' RACE reads. Of 80,000 to 100,000 distinct CDR3 sequences listed, roughly 8.3% were seen once; the top ten hold approximately 9.9%. The origin of this receptor is a male donor with ankylosing spondylitis or in good health (not recorded which). The sample consisted of blood, either unsorted or a sorted T cell fraction (not recorded which). V is TRBV6-4 and J is TRBJ1-1; maybe TRBD1 (6 bases). CDR3 region: CASRRQVENTEAFF. CDR3 DNA sequence: TGTGCCAGCAGGAGACAGGTGGAGAACACTGAAGCTTTCTTT.